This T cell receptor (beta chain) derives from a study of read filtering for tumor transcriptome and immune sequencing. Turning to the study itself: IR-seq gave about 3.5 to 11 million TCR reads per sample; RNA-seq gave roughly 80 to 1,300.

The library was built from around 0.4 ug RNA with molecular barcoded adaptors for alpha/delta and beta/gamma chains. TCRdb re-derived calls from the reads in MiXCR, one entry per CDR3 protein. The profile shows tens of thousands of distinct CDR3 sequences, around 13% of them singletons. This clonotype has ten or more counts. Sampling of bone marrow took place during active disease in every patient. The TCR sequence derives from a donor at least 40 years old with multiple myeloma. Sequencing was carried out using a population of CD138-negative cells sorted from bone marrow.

The CDR3 coding sequence is TGTGCCAGCAGTTCAACCAGGGGGCTAGGCAATCAGCCCCAGCATTTT. As protein: CASSSTRGLGNQPQHF. The rearrangement joins TRBV27 to TRBJ1-5; 8 nucleotides match TRBD1. This CDR3 spans 16 amino acids. Germline CDR1 is MNHEY and CDR2 is SMNVEV (reference sequence). The V segment lost 4 bases and the J segment 2 bases; nucleotides outside the gene matches: 7.